Included here is one T cell receptor beta chain sequence, with context. Its target is not known. The CDR3 spans 12 residues. The V gene lost 3 bases and the J gene lost 6 bases, with 9 bases spanning the gap. This sample stems from a study of CD8 T cells in ankylosing spondylitis. Overall study findings and caveats: Peripheral blood samples showed relatively rare disease-linked clones, and these clones were CD8+. Disease-associated clones were reportedly significantly overrepresented in matched ankylosing spondylitis synovial fluid. Some motif variants were previously reported in reactive arthritis synovial fluid and blood.

Each CDR3 protein is one row after TCRdb ran MiXCR on the 5' RACE reads. Counted here are 380,000 or so distinct CDR3 sequences, 20% to 25% occurring once; the ten biggest clones make up 10% to 15%. This clonotype originated in a male donor with ankylosing spondylitis or in good health (not recorded which). The specimen was blood, either unsorted or a sorted T cell fraction (not recorded which). This chain connects TRBV12-3 or TRBV12-4 to TRBJ2-7, with no clear D. CDR3: CASSFRTTEQYF. Here the CDR3 DNA reads TGTGCCAGCAGTTTTCGGACCACCGAGCAGTACTTC.